A selection of T cell receptor beta chains follows, all from one sample in a study of regulatory T cells in long-lasting Graves disease. TCRdb used MiXCR to reprocess the multiplex PCR reads, holding one entry per CDR3 protein. The sample has approximately 210,000 distinct CDR3 sequences, around 16% seen once. Sequences were derived from peripheral blood mononuclear cells (PBMCs), sampled at new diagnosis, from a patient treated with antithyroid drugs. The receptors derive from a female donor with Graves disease. CDR3s include the opening cysteine and the closing phenylalanine or tryptophan. The order of the fields is clone size, D gene, V gene, J gene, CDR3 protein, CDR3 DNA. D genes are given only for firm matches. For some rows the clone size is stated as once, few or many, or as a class when expanded; others skip it.

size: -; D: -; V: TRBV10-2; J: TRBJ1-2; CDR3: CASSEWGIGGNYGYTF; DNA: TGCGCCAGCAGTGAATGGGGGATCGGGGGTAACTATGGCTACACCTTC
size: few; D: -; V: TRBV4-2; J: TRBJ2-1; CDR3: CASSQDGGVELIEQFF; DNA: TGTGCCAGCAGCCAAGATGGGGGCGTGGAGTTGATTGAGCAGTTCTTC
size: -; D: TRBD2; V: TRBV20-1; J: TRBJ2-7; CDR3: CSAGELAHPYEQYF; DNA: TGCAGTGCTGGAGAACTAGCGCACCCCTACGAGCAGTACTTC
size: -; D: TRBD1; V: TRBV19; J: TRBJ1-2; CDR3: CASSIDHGTGGYGYTF; DNA: TGTGCCAGTAGTATAGATCACGGGACAGGGGGCTATGGCTACACCTTC
size: many; D: TRBD1; V: TRBV7-9; J: TRBJ1-5; CDR3: CASSPPGTGRDQPQHF; DNA: TGTGCCAGCAGCCCCCCCGGGACAGGGAGAGATCAGCCCCAGCATTTT
size: many; D: -; V: TRBV7-2; J: TRBJ1-6; CDR3: CASSPPRMPLYNSPLHF; DNA: TGTGCCAGCAGCCCACCCCGGATGCCCTTATATAATTCACCCCTCCACTTT
size: many; D: TRBD2; V: TRBV7-3; J: TRBJ2-1; CDR3: CAITTSGINEQFF; DNA: TGTGCCATCACGACTAGCGGGATAAATGAGCAGTTCTTC
size: many; D: -; V: TRBV20-1; J: TRBJ1-6; CDR3: CSARAGNSPLHF; DNA: TGCAGTGCTAGAGCGGGGAATTCACCCCTCCACTTT
size: many; D: -; V: TRBV6-1; J: TRBJ1-1; CDR3: CASSPRENTEAFF; DNA: TGTGCCAGCAGCCCCCGGGAGAACACTGAAGCTTTCTTT
size: -; D: -; V: TRBV27; J: TRBJ2-2; CDR3: CASSSEQVERSTGELFF; DNA: TGTGCCAGCAGTTCCGAGCAGGTCGAGAGGAGCACCGGGGAGCTGTTTTTT
size: many; D: -; V: TRBV2; J: TRBJ1-3; CDR3: CASDRASGNTIYF; DNA: TGTGCCAGCGACCGTGCCTCTGGAAACACCATATATTTT
size: many; D: TRBD1; V: TRBV29-1; J: TRBJ2-1; CDR3: CSVSTGGASNEQFF; DNA: TGCAGCGTTTCAACAGGGGGCGCGTCCAATGAGCAGTTCTTC
size: few; D: TRBD2; V: TRBV20-1; J: TRBJ2-5; CDR3: CSARAGVWETQYF; DNA: TGCAGTGCTAGGGCGGGAGTTTGGGAGACCCAGTACTTC
size: -; D: -; V: TRBV11-2; J: TRBJ2-1; CDR3: CASSSGNTYSYNEQFF; DNA: TGTGCCAGCAGCTCCGGAAACACGTACTCCTACAATGAGCAGTTCTTC
size: many; D: TRBD2; V: TRBV18; J: TRBJ2-1; CDR3: CASSPREANEQFF; DNA: TGTGCCAGCTCACCCCGGGAGGCCAATGAGCAGTTCTTC
size: many; D: -; V: TRBV29-1; J: TRBJ2-3; CDR3: CSVEAVAGSGTDTQYF; DNA: TGCAGCGTGGAGGCGGTTGCAGGCTCGGGGACAGATACGCAGTATTTT
size: few; D: -; V: TRBV4-1; J: TRBJ2-1; CDR3: CASSQNRVYNEQFF; DNA: TGCGCCAGCAGCCAAAACAGGGTTTACAATGAGCAGTTCTTC
size: many; D: -; V: TRBV7-9; J: TRBJ1-3; CDR3: CASSSWTEKTGNTIYF; DNA: TGTGCCAGCAGCTCGTGGACGGAAAAAACTGGAAACACCATATATTTT
size: many; D: -; V: TRBV12-3/TRBV12-4; J: TRBJ1-1; CDR3: CASRRGGRLTEAFF; DNA: TGTGCCAGCAGGAGGGGGGGGCGACTCACTGAAGCTTTCTTT
size: many; D: -; V: TRBV6-1; J: TRBJ2-7; CDR3: CASSAYEQYF; DNA: TGTGCCAGCAGTGCCTACGAGCAGTACTTC
size: many; D: -; V: TRBV11-3; J: TRBJ2-1; CDR3: CASSHANEQFF; DNA: TGTGCCAGCAGCCACGCCAATGAGCAGTTCTTC
size: many; D: TRBD1; V: TRBV20-1; J: TRBJ1-5; CDR3: CSANQGGTGNQPQHF; DNA: TGCAGTGCTAACCAGGGGGGGACTGGCAATCAGCCCCAGCATTTT
size: many; D: TRBD1; V: TRBV5-4; J: TRBJ2-7; CDR3: CASSRGTGGYEQYF; DNA: TGTGCCAGCAGCCGCGGGACAGGGGGATACGAGCAGTACTTC
size: many; D: -; V: TRBV13; J: TRBJ2-3; CDR3: CASSDRPTDTQYF; DNA: TGTGCCAGCAGCGACAGACCCACAGATACGCAGTATTTT
size: many; D: -; V: TRBV27; J: TRBJ1-3; CDR3: CASSLSVHSGNTIYF; DNA: TGTGCCAGCAGTTTATCGGTCCACTCTGGAAACACCATATATTTT
size: many; D: -; V: TRBV20-1; J: TRBJ2-1; CDR3: CSAGEIPEQFF; DNA: TGCAGTGCTGGCGAGATACCCGAGCAGTTCTTC
size: many; D: TRBD2; V: TRBV28; J: TRBJ2-1; CDR3: CASSGGTSGRLYNEQFF; DNA: TGTGCCAGCAGCGGAGGGACTAGCGGGAGGTTATACAATGAGCAGTTCTTC
size: -; D: TRBD2; V: TRBV24-1; J: TRBJ2-1; CDR3: CATSGRLAGGPSEQSF; DNA: TGTGCCACCAGTGGTCGACTAGCGGGAGGGCCGAGTGAGCAGTCCTTC
size: many; D: TRBD2; V: TRBV7-2; J: TRBJ2-5; CDR3: CASSLGGIQETQYF; DNA: TGTGCCAGCAGCCTCGGGGGGATCCAAGAGACCCAGTACTTC
size: many; D: TRBD1; V: TRBV24-1; J: TRBJ2-2; CDR3: CATTGTADSPGELFF; DNA: TGTGCCACAACCGGGACAGCGGACAGTCCCGGGGAGCTGTTTTTT
size: many; D: -; V: TRBV27; J: TRBJ2-5; CDR3: CASSPYPDRQETQYF; DNA: TGTGCCAGCAGTCCATACCCAGACAGACAAGAGACCCAGTACTTC
size: many; D: TRBD1; V: TRBV10-3; J: TRBJ1-2; CDR3: CATRDSSYGYTF; DNA: TGTGCCACCCGGGACAGCAGCTATGGCTACACCTTC
size: many; D: TRBD1; V: TRBV7-9; J: TRBJ2-1; CDR3: CASTAGTGLSYNEQFF; DNA: TGTGCCAGCACCGCCGGGACAGGGCTCTCCTACAATGAGCAGTTCTTC
size: many; D: -; V: TRBV7-3; J: TRBJ2-2; CDR3: CASSLGPLGGELFF; DNA: TGTGCCAGCAGCTTAGGGCCTCTCGGAGGGGAGCTGTTTTTT
size: many; D: TRBD2; V: TRBV12-3/TRBV12-4; J: TRBJ2-1; CDR3: CASSLARGLAGTSTYNEQFF; DNA: TGTGCCAGCAGTTTAGCCCGTGGGCTAGCGGGAACAAGTACCTACAATGAGCAGTTCTTC
size: once; D: -; V: TRBV6-1; J: TRBJ2-7; CDR3: CAISKGLLSYEQYF; DNA: TGTGCCATCAGTAAGGGACTTCTCTCCTACGAGCAGTACTTC
size: many; D: TRBD1; V: TRBV5-6; J: TRBJ2-3; CDR3: CASSLGGGTADTQYF; DNA: TGTGCCAGCAGCTTGGGAGGGGGCACGGCAGATACGCAGTATTTT
size: -; D: -; V: TRBV28; J: TRBJ2-3; CDR3: CASSGRGTQGGTDTQYF; DNA: TGTGCCAGCAGCGGGAGAGGGACGCAGGGAGGAACAGATACGCAGTATTTT
size: few; D: TRBD2; V: TRBV5-4; J: TRBJ2-5; CDR3: CASSSLPLAGEETQYF; DNA: TGTGCCAGCAGCTCTCTTCCGTTAGCGGGAGAAGAGACCCAGTACTTC
size: -; D: TRBD1; V: TRBV27; J: TRBJ2-7; CDR3: CASSPGTGPYGQYF; DNA: TGTGCCAGCAGTCCCGGGACAGGACCCTACGGGCAGTACTTC